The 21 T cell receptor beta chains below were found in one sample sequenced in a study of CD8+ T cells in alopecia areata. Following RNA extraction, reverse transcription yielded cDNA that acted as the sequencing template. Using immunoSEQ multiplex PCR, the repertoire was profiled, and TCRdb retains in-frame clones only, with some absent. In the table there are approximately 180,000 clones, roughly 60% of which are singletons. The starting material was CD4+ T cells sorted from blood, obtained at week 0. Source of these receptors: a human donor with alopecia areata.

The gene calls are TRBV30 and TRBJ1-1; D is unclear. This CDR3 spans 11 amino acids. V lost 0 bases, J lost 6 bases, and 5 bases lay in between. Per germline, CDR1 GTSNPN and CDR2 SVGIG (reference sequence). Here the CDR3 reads CAWSVKSEAFF. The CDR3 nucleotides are TGTGCCTGGAGTGTAAAGTCTGAAGCTTTCTTT.

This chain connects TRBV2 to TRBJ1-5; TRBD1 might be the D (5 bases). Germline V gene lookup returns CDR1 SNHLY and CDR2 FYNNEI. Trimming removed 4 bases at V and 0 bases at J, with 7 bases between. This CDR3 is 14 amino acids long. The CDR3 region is CASSGQLSNQPQHF. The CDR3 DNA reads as TGTGCCAGCAGTGGACAGCTTAGCAATCAGCCCCAGCATTTT.

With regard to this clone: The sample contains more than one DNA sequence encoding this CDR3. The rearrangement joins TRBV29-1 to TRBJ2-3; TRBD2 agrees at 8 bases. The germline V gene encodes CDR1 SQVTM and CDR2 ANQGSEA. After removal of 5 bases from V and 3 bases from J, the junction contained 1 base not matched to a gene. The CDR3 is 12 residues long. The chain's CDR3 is CSVSGGTDTQYF. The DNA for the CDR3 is TGCAGCGTTTCGGGGGGGACAGATACGCAGTATTTT.

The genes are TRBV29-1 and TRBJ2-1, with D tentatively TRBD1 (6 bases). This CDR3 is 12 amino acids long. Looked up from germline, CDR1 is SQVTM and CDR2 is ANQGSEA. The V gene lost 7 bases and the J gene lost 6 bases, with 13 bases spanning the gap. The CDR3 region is CSAKQGSNEQFF. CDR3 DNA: TGCAGCGCTAAACAGGGTTCCAATGAGCAGTTCTTC.

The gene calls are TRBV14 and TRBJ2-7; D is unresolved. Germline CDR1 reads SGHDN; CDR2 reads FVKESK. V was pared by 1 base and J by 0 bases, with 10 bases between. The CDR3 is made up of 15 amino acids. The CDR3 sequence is CASSQGGGSSYEQYF. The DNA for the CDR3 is TGTGCCAGCAGCCAAGGTGGCGGAAGCTCCTACGAGCAGTACTTC. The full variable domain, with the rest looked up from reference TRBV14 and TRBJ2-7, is EAGVTQFPSHSVIEKGQTVTLRCDPISGHDNLYWYRRVMGKEIKFLLHFVKESKQDESGMPNNRFLAERTGGTYSTLKVQPAELEDSGVYFCASSQGGGSSYEQYFGPGTRLTVT.

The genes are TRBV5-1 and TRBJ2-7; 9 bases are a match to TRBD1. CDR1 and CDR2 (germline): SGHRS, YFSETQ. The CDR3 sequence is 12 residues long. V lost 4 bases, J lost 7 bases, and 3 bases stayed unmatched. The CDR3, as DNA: TGCGCCAGCAGCCGGGACAGGGAGGAGCAGTACTTC. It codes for CASSRDREEQYF.

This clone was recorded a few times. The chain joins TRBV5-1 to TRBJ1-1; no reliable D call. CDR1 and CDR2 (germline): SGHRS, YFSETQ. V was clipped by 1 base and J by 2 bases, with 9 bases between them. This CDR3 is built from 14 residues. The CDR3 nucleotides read TGCGCCAGCAGCTTGAACAGCGTCAACACTGAAGCTTTCTTT. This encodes CASSLNSVNTEAFF.

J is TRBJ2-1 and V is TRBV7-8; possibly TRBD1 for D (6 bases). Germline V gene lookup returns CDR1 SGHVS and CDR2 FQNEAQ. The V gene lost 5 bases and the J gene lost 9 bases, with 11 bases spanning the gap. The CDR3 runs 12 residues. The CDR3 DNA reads TGTGCCAGCAGCCCGAGGGGGATTGAGCAGTTCTTC. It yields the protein CASSPRGIEQFF.

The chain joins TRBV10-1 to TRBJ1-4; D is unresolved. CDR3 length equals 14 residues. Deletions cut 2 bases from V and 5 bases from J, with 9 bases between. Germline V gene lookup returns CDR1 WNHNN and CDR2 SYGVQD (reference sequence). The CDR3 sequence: CASSETAGNEKLFF. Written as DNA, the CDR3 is TGCGCCAGCAGTGAGACCGCAGGAAATGAAAAACTGTTTTTT.

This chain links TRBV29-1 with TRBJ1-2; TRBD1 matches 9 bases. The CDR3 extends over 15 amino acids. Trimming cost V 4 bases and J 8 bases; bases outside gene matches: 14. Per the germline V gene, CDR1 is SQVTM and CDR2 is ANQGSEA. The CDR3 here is CSVAPSGQGTGGYTF. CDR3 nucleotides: TGCAGCGTTGCTCCATCGGGACAGGGTACGGGAGGCTACACCTTC.

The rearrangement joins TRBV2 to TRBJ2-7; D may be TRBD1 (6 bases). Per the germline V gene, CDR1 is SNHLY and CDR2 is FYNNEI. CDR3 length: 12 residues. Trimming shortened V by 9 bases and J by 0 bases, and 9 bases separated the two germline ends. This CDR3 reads CASETGSYEQYF. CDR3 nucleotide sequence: TGTGCCAGTGAGACAGGCTCCTACGAGCAGTACTTC.

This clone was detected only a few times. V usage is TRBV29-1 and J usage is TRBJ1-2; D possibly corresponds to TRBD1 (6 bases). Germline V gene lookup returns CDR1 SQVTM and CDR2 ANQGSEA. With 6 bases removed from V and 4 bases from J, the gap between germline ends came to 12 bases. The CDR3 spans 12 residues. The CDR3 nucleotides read TGCAGCGTACAACAGGGTGCCTATGGCTACACCTTC. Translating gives CSVQQGAYGYTF.

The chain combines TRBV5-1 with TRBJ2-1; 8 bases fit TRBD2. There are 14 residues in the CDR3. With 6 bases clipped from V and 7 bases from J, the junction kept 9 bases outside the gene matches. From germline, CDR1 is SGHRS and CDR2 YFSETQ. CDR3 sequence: CASTRRGVQNEQFF. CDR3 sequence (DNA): TGCGCCAGCACCCGGCGGGGGGTTCAGAATGAGCAGTTCTTC.

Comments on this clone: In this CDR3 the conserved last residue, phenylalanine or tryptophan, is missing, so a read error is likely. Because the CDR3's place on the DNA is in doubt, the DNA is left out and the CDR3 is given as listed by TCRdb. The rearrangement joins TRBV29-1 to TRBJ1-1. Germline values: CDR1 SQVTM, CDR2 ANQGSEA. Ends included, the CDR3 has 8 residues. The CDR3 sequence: CSVESGGL.

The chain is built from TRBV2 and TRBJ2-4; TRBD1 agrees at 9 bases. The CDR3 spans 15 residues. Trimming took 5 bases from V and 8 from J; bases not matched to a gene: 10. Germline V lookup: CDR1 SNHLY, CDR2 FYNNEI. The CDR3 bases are TGTGCCAGCAGTTCCCGGACAGGGGATAGGGACATTCAGTACTTC. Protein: CASSSRTGDRDIQYF. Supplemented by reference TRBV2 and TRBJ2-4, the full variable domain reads EPEVTQTPSHQVTQMGQEVILRCVPISNHLYFYWYRQILGQKVEFLVSFYNNEISEKSEIFDDQFSVERPDGSNFTLKIRSTKLEDSAMYFCASSSRTGDRDIQYFGAGTRLSVL.

The CDR3, as DNA: TGTGCCAGCAGCTGGGACAGTTCGTCCGATACGCAGTATTTT. It codes for CASSWDSSSDTQYF. The rearrangement links TRBV5-6 to TRBJ2-3; 7 bases match TRBD1. The CDR3 contains 14 residues. V shed 3 bases, J shed 6 bases, and the junction held 7 bases outside the gene matches. Germline V gives CDR1 SGHDT, CDR2 YYEEEE.

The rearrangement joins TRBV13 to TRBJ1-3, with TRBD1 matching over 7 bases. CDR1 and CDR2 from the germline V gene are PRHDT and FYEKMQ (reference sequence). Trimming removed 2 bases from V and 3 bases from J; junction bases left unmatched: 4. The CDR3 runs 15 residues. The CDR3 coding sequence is TGTGCCAGCAGCTTACGGACAGGCCTTGGAAACACCATATATTTT. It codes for CASSLRTGLGNTIYF.

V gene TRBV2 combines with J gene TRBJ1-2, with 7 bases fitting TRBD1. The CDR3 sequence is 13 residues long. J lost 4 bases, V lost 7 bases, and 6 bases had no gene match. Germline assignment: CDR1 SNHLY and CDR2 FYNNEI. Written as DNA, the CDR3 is TGTGCCAGCACCGGACAGGCGACCTATGGCTACACCTTC. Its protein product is CASTGQATYGYTF.

DNA of the CDR3: TGTGCCTGGAGTCGAGGGGGTATGAACACTGAAGCTTTCTTT. Its protein product is CAWSRGGMNTEAFF. The gene calls are TRBV30 and TRBJ1-1, with TRBD1 as a possible D gene (6 bases). The germline CDR1 and CDR2 sequences are GTSNPN and SVGIG (reference sequence). With 2 bases removed from V and 0 bases from J, the gap between germline ends came to 10 bases. The length of the CDR3 is 14 residues.

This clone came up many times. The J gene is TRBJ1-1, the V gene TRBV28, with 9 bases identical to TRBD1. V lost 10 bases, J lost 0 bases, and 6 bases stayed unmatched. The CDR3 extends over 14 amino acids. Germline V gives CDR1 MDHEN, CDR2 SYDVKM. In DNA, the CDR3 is TGTGCCATCGAACAGGGGGCGTTGAACACTGAAGCTTTCTTT. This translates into CAIEQGALNTEAFF.

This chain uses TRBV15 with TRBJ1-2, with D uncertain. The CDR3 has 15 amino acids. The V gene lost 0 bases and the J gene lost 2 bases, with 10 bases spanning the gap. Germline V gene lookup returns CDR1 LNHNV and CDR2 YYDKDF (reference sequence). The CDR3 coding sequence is TGTGCCACCAGCAGAGATGCAGAAAAAAACTATGGCTACACCTTC. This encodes CATSRDAEKNYGYTF.